This T cell receptor beta chain was observed in a study of cytomegalovirus exposure and HLA in healthy donors. Libraries were prepared by immunoSEQ multiplex PCR; TCRdb keeps only in-frame clonotypes and omits some of them. The sample lists over 150,000 clones; roughly 86% were seen once. The CDR3 totals 18 residues. Trimming took 4 bases from V and 4 from J; bases not matched to a gene: 11. Germline values: CDR1 SQVTM, CDR2 ANQGSEA. Remarks on this clone: Its antigen is undetermined.

Study results and limitations: A subsequent analysis found that TCR clusters from the first cohort also tended to co-occur in the 110 or so validation repertoires, with approximately 95% of cluster scores above 0. Despite most TCR sequences being rare, some public TCRs occurred in many donors. Among the CMV-associated chains, a few were confirmed in vitro as specific for CMV antigens. Altogether, some 170 TCR beta chains were recorded as cytomegalovirus-associated.

The source material was PBMCs. The clonotype was recovered from a woman aged 18-30 years in good health and CMV-seropositive. The chain carries TRBV29-1 and TRBJ2-1, with 15 nucleotides matching TRBD2. The CDR3 coding sequence is TGCAGCGTTGCCGGGACTAGCGGGAGGATTCTTAGGTACAATGAGCAGTTCTTC. This translates into CSVAGTSGRILRYNEQFF.